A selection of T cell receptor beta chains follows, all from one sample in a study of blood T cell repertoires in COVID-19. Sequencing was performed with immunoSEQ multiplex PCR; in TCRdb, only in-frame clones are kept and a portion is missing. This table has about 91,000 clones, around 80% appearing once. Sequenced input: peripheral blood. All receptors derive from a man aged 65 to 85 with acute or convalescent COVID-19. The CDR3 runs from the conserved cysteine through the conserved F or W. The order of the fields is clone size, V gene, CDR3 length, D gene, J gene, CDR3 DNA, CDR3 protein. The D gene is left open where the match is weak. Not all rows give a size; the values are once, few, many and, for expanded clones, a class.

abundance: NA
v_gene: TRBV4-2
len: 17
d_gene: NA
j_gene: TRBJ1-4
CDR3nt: TGTGCCAGCAGCCAACCTCGAGGAGGAGGGTGGCGAGAAAAACTGTTTTTT
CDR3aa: CASSQPRGGGWREKLFF

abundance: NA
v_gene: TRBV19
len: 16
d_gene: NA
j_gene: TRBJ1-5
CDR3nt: TGTGCCAGTAGTATCGGCCAGGGGATCGGCAATCAGCCCCAGCATTTT
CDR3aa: CASSIGQGIGNQPQHF

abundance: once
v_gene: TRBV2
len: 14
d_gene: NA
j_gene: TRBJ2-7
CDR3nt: TGTGCCAGCAGTGAACGAGCTTTGAACGACGAGCAGTACTTC
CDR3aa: CASSERALNDEQYF

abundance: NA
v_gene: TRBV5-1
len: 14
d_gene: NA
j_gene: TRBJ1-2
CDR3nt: TGCGCCAGCAGCTTGGATTGGACACTCTATGGCTACACCTTC
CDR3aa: CASSLDWTLYGYTF

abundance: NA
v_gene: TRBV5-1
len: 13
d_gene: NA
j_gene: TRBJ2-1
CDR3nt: TGCGCCAGCAGCCCGGCTCGGGATCCGGAGCAGTTCTTC
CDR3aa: CASSPARDPEQFF

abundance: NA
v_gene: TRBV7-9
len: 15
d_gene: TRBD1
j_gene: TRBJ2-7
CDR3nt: TGTGCCAGCAGTCGACAGGGGGCCCTCTCCTACGAGCAGTACTTC
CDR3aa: CASSRQGALSYEQYF

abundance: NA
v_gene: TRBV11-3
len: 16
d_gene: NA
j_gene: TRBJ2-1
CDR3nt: TGTGCCAGCAGCTCCTTAGCGGCTAGCTCCTACAATGAGCAGTTCTTC
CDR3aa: CASSSLAASSYNEQFF

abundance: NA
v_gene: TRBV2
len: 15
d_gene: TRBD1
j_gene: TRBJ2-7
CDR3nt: TGTGCCAGCAGAATAGCCGGGACAGTGGACCTAGGGCAGTACTTC
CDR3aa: CASRIAGTVDLGQYF

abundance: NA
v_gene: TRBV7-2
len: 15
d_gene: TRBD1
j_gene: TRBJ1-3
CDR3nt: TGTGCCAGCAGCTCGTACGACAGGGACGGAAACACCATATATTTT
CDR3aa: CASSSYDRDGNTIYF

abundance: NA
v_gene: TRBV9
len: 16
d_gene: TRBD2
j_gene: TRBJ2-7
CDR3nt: TGTGCCAGCAGCCCCAGGACTAGCAAGAGCTCCTACGAGCAGTACTTC
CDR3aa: CASSPRTSKSSYEQYF

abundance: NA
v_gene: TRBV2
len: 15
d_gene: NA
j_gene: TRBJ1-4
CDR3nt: TGTGCCAGCAGGACGCCCAAGGTAGCCGAGGAAAAACTGTTTTTT
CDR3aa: CASRTPKVAEEKLFF

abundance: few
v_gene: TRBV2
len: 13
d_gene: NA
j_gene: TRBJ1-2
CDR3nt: TGTGCCAGCAGCCAGGCTCCTAACTATGGCTACACCTTC
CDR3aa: CASSQAPNYGYTF

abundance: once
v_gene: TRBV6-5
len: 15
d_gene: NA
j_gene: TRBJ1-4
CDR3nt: TGTGCCAGCAGGCAGGGGTACGGGGATAATGAAAAACTGTTTTTT
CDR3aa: CASRQGYGDNEKLFF

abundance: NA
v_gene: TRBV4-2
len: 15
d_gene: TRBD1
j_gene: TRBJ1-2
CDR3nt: TGTGCCAGCAGCCAAGATCCCGGACAGGGCAGAGGCTACACCTTC
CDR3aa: CASSQDPGQGRGYTF

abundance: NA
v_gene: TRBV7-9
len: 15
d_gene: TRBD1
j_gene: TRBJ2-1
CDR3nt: TGTGCCAGCAGCCTGACGGGACAGGGCTACAATGAGCAGTTCTTC
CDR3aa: CASSLTGQGYNEQFF

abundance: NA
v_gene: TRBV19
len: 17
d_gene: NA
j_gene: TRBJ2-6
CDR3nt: TGTGCCAGTAGAGGAGGCACCCTTCGCTCTGGGGCCAACGTCCTGACTTTC
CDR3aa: CASRGGTLRSGANVLTF

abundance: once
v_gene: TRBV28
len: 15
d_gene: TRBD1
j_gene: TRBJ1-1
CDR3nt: TGTGCCAGCAGTTTAGACAGGGCCCGAGGGACTGAAGCTTTCTTT
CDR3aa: CASSLDRARGTEAFF

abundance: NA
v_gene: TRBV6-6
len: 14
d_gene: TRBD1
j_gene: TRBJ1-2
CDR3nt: TGTGCCAGCAGTTACGGGACAGGTGTCTATGGCTACACCTTC
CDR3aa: CASSYGTGVYGYTF

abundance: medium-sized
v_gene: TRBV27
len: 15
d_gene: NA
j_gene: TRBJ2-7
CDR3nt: TGTGCCAGCAGTGCGATTAACAGTTTTTCCTACGAGCAGTACTTC
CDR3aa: CASSAINSFSYEQYF

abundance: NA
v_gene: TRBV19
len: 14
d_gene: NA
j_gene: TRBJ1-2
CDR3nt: TGTGCCAGTACCCCTGACCCACAGCGGCCTGGCTACACCTTC
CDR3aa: CASTPDPQRPGYTF

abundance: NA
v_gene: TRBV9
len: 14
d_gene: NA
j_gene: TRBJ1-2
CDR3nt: TGTGCCAGCAGCGTAGGTGCAGGGTTCGATGGCTACACCTTC
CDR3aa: CASSVGAGFDGYTF

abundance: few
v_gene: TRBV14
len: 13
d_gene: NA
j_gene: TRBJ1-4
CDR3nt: TGTGCCAGCAGCCAAGGCCAGGTTGAAAAACTGTTTTTT
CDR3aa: CASSQGQVEKLFF

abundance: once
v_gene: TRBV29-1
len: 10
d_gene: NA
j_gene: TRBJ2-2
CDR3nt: TGCAGCGTTCGGGCCGGGGAGCTGTTTTTT
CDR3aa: CSVRAGELFF

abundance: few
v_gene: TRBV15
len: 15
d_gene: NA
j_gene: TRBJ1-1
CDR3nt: TGTGCCACCAGCAGAGATCCTAGCCCGGCCACTGAAGCTTTCTTT
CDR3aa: CATSRDPSPATEAFF

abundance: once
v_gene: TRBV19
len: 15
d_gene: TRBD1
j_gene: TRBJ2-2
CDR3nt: TGTGCCAGTATAAGGGACAGGGGGCTTGCCGGGGAGCTGTTTTTT
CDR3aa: CASIRDRGLAGELFF

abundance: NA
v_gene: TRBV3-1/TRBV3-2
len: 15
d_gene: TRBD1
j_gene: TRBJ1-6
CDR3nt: TGTGCCAGCAGGGGACAGGGGGGCTATAATTCACCCCTCCACTTT
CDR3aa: CASRGQGGYNSPLHF

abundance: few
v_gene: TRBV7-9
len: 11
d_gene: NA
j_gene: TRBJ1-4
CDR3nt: TGTGCCAGCAGCGAGAATGAAAAACTGTTTTTT
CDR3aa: CASSENEKLFF

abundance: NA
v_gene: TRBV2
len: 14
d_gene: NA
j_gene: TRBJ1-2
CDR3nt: TGTGCCAGCAGCGGGAGCCAGGGATCCTATGGCTACACCTTC
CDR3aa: CASSGSQGSYGYTF

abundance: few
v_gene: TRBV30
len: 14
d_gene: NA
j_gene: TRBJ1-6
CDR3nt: TGTGCCTGGAGTGATAAGGGGATTAATTCACCCCTCCACTTT
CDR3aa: CAWSDKGINSPLHF

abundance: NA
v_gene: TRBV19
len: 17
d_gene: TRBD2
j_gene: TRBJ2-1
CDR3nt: TGTGCCAGTAGTCCACCGGGACTAGCGGGAAGCGGCAATGAGCAGTTCTTC
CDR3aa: CASSPPGLAGSGNEQFF

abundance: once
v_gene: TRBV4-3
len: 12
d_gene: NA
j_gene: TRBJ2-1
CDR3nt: TGCGCCAGCAGCGGAGGTAGCCCTGAGCAGTTCTTC
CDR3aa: CASSGGSPEQFF

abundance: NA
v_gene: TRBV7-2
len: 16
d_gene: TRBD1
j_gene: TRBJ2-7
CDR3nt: TGTGCCAGCAGCTTAGTAGTCACAGGGGCTGGCCACGAGCAGTACTTC
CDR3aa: CASSLVVTGAGHEQYF

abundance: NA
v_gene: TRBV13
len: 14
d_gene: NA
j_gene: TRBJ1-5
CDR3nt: TGTGCCAGCAGCTTAGGGCGGCAGCATCAGCCCCAGCATTTT
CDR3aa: CASSLGRQHQPQHF

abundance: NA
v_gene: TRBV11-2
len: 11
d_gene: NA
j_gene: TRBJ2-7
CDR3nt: TGTGCCAGCAGCACCTACTACGAGCAGTACTTC
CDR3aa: CASSTYYEQYF

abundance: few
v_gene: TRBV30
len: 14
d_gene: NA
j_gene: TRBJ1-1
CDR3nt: TGTGCCTGGAGTGTGTATCGACAGAACACTGAAGCTTTCTTT
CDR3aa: CAWSVYRQNTEAFF

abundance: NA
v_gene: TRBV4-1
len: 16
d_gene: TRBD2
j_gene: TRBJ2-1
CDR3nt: TGCGCCAGCAGCCAAGAGCTCGGATCTAGCGGACCGGAGCAGTTCTTC
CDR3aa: CASSQELGSSGPEQFF

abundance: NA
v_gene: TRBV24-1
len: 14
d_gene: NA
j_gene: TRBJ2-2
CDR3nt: TGTGCCACCAGTGAGTCGGGAGCTGGCGGGGAGCTGTTTTTT
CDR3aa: CATSESGAGGELFF

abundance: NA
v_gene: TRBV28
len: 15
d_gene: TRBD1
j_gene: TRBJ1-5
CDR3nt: TGTGCCAGCACCGGGGGGACAGGCACGAATCAGCCCCAGCATTTT
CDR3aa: CASTGGTGTNQPQHF

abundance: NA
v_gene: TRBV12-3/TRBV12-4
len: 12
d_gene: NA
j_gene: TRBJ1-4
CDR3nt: TGTGCCAGCATCAGGGTGGGTGAAAAACTGTTTTTT
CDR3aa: CASIRVGEKLFF

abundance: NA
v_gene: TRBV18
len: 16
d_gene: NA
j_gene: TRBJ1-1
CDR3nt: TGTGCCAGCTCACCAATCCAGGGGAGACGGAACACTGAAGCTTTCTTT
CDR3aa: CASSPIQGRRNTEAFF

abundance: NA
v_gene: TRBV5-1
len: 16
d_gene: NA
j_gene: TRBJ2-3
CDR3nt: TGCGCCAGCAGTTTTAACCGGGACTCACACACAGATACGCAGTATTTT
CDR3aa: CASSFNRDSHTDTQYF

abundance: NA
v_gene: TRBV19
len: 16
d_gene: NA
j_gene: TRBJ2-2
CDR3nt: TGTGCCAGTACAGACACGGCGGGGTCGAACACCGGGGAGCTGTTTTTT
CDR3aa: CASTDTAGSNTGELFF

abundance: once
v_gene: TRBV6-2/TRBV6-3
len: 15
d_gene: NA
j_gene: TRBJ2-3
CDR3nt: TGTGCCAGCAGCCCCCAAGCGGAAAGCACAGATACGCAGTATTTT
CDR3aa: CASSPQAESTDTQYF

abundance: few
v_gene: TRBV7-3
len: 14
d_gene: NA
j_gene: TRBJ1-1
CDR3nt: TGTGCCAGCAGTCCCGGGACACATTCGTCTGAAGCTTTCTTT
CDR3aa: CASSPGTHSSEAFF

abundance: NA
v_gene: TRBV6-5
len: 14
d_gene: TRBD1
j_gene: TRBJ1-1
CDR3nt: TGTGCCAGCAGTTACCTGGACAGGGGCCGTAAAGCTTTCTTT
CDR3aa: CASSYLDRGRKAFF

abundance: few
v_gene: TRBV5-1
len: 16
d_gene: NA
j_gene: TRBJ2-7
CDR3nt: TGCGCCAGCAGGTTGGAGGCGGGCCCAATTTCCTACGAGCAGTACTTC
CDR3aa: CASRLEAGPISYEQYF

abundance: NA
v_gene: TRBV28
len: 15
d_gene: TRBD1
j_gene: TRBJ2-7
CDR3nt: TGTGCCAGCAGTCTACCCCCAGGGGGCGGGTACGAGCAGTACTTC
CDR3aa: CASSLPPGGGYEQYF

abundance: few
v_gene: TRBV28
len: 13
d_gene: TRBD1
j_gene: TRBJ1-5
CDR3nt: TGTGCCAGCAGTCCAGACAGGGATCAGCCCCAGCATTTT
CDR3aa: CASSPDRDQPQHF

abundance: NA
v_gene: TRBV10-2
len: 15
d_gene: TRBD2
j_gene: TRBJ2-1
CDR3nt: TGCGCCAGCAGTCCGACTAGCGCGGAATACAATGAGCAGTTCTTC
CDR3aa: CASSPTSAEYNEQFF

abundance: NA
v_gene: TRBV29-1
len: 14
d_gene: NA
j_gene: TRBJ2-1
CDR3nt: TGCAGCGTTGGACTGGTGTTACGATACAATGAGCAGTTCTTC
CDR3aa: CSVGLVLRYNEQFF